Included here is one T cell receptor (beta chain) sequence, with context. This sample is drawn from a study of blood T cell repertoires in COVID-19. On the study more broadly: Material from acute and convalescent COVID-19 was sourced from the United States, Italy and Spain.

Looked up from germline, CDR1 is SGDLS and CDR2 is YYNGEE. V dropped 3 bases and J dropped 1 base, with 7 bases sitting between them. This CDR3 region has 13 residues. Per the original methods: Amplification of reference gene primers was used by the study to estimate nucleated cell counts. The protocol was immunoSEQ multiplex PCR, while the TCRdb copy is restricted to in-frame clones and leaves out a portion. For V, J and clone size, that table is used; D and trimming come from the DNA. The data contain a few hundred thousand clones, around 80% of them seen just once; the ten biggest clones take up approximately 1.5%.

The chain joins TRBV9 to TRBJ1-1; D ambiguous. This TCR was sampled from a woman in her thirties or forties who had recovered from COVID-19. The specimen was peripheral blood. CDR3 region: CASSDSQNTEAFF. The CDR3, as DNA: TGTGCCAGCAGCGACAGCCAGAACACTGAAGCTTTCTTT. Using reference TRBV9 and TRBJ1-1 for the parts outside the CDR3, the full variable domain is DSGVTQTPKHLITATGQRVTLRCSPRSGDLSVYWYQQSLDQGLQFLIQYYNGEERAKGNILERFSAQQFPDLHSELNLSSLELGDSALYFCASSDSQNTEAFFGQGTRLTVV.